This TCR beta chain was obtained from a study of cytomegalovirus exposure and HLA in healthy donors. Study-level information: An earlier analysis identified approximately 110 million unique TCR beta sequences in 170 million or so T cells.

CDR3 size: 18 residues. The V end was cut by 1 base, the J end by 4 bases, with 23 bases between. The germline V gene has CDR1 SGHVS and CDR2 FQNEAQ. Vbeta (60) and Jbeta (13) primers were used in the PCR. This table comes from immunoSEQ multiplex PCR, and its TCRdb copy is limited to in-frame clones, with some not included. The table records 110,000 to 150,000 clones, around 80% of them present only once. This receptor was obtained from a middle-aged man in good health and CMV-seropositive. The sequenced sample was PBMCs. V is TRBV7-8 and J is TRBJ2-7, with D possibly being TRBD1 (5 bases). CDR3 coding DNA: TGTGCCAGCAGCTTAGTCCCACGCCGGGTAGGGGCCTTGTACGAGCAGTACTTC. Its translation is CASSLVPRRVGALYEQYF.